A selection of T cell receptor beta chains follows, all from one sample in a study of T cell changes during pregnancy in multiple sclerosis. Only in-frame clones appear in the TCRdb table, and some are missing; sequencing was by immunoSEQ multiplex PCR. Here the sample spans some 67,000 clones, about 91% being singletons. Sequencing was performed on peripheral blood, taken in the first trimester of pregnancy. Receptor source: a female donor with multiple sclerosis, enrolled in a pregnancy study. The CDR3 runs from the conserved cysteine through the conserved F or W. The D gene is left open where the match is weak. Clone size appears in some rows only: once, few, many, or a class for an expanded clone.

clone size	J gene	D gene	V gene	CDR3 DNA	CDR3 protein
-	TRBJ2-7	TRBD1	TRBV5-1	TGCGCCAGCTGCCTTCGTGGACAGGGAATACAGTACTTC	CASCLRGQGIQYF
-	TRBJ2-7	-	TRBV4-1	TGCGCCAGCAGCCAAGAGGAAGGGAGGACCGCCTACGAGCAGTACTTC	CASSQEEGRTAYEQYF
-	TRBJ2-3	TRBD2	TRBV11-3	TGTGCCAGCAGCCCGACTAGCGGGAGGGTGAAAGATACGCAGTATTTT	CASSPTSGRVKDTQYF
-	TRBJ2-7	TRBD2	TRBV4-1	TGCGCCAGCAGCCCGGCAGCGGGACCTACCTACGAGCAGTACTTC	CASSPAAGPTYEQYF
-	TRBJ2-1	TRBD2	TRBV18	TGTGCCAGCTCACCACTAGCGGGGGGACCGTACAATGAGCAGTTCTTC	CASSPLAGGPYNEQFF
-	TRBJ1-2	TRBD1	TRBV6-1	TGTGCCAGCAGTCCCCAGGGGGTAACGGGCTATGGCTACACCTTC	CASSPQGVTGYGYTF
-	TRBJ1-2	TRBD1	TRBV27	TGTGCCAGCAGGAGACAGGGGACTAACTATGGCTACACCTTC	CASRRQGTNYGYTF
few	TRBJ1-5	-	TRBV5-1	TGCGCCAGCAGCTCGACAGGAGGAAACAATCAGCCCCAGCATTTT	CASSSTGGNNQPQHF
-	TRBJ1-2	-	TRBV7-9	TGTGCCAGCAGGGGGGGAACAGACGGTCAAAGCGATGGCTACACCTTC	CASRGGTDGQSDGYTF
-	TRBJ2-1	-	TRBV13	TGTGCCAGCAGCTTTATCTCGTTGAGCTCCTACAATGAGCAGTTCTTC	CASSFISLSSYNEQFF
once	TRBJ2-1	-	TRBV4-1	TGCGCCAGCAGCCAAGGATACTGGGTGCGGGACAATGAGCAGTTCTTC	CASSQGYWVRDNEQFF
once	TRBJ2-1	TRBD2	TRBV19	TGTGCCAGTAGTCGCGGGGGGGGGTACAATGAGCAGTTCTTC	CASSRGGGYNEQFF
-	TRBJ2-5	-	TRBV5-1	TGCGCCAGCAGCCGAGGCGGTGGCCAAGAGACCCAGTACTTC	CASSRGGGQETQYF
-	TRBJ2-7	-	TRBV5-1	TGCGCCAGCAGCCGTTCGGAGGGTCTGGGTTACGAGCAGTACTTC	CASSRSEGLGYEQYF
few	TRBJ1-6	-	TRBV6-1	TGTGCCAGCAGACTGACAGTAGGGGAAAATTCACCCCTCCACTTT	CASRLTVGENSPLHF
-	TRBJ2-2	TRBD2	TRBV2	TGTGCCAGCAGTGAACAGCGGGGGGTTCCCGGGGAGCTGTTTTTT	CASSEQRGVPGELFF
-	TRBJ2-6	-	TRBV2	TGTGCCAGCGTCCTGCAGGGGTCTGGGGCCAACGTCCTGACTTTC	CASVLQGSGANVLTF